The TCR beta chain under discussion was sequenced for a study of blood T cell repertoires in COVID-19. As for the study in general: The United States, Italy and Spain were the sources of the acute and convalescent COVID-19 samples.

Germline V CDR1 and CDR2: SNHLY, FYNNEI. The CDR3 loop spans 14 amino acids. V shed 5 bases and J 7 bases; nucleotides not matched to a gene: 6. Method: immunoSEQ multiplex PCR; TCRdb's copy keeps in-frame clones and lacks some. The table includes 490,000 or so clones, 88% detected once. The chain has TRBV2 and TRBJ1-5, with 9 bases identical to TRBD1. The sample taken for sequencing was PBMCs or T cells enriched from blood (not recorded which). The TCR was taken from a woman aged 55-69 years who had recovered from COVID-19. CDR3 loop: CASSSTGGLQPQHF. CDR3 bases: TGTGCCAGCAGTTCCACAGGGGGCCTCCAGCCCCAGCATTTT.